This TCR beta chain appears in the sequencing data of a study of T cells after yellow fever vaccination. Regarding the study as a whole: Once the booster was given, most primary-vaccination clones reappeared, at about 95% for CD4 and approximately 88% for CD8. A weaker but faster secondary response was observed, peaking on day 5 versus 15.

This clonotype appeared a few times. What it binds is not known. Trimming left V 2 bases short and J 3 bases short, with 15 bases between. The CDR3 consists of 16 residues. Germline values: CDR1 SGHRS, CDR2 YFSETQ. Each CDR3 protein is one row after TCRdb ran MiXCR on the 5' RACE reads. The table includes around 320,000 distinct CDR3 sequences, 7.5% to 9% detected once. The input for sequencing was CD4+ T cells sorted from PBMCs, taken 5 days after the yellow fever booster vaccination. This receptor was taken from a man aged 18 to 30 who received the YFV17D yellow fever vaccine. The gene calls are TRBV5-1 and TRBJ2-1; D may be TRBD1 or TRBD2 (6 bases each). The CDR3: CASSLLGGMDYNEQFF. The CDR3, as DNA: TGCGCCAGCAGCTTATTAGGGGGGATGGACTACAATGAGCAGTTCTTC.